A single sample is the source of the 32 T cell receptor beta chains below, sequenced in a study of cytomegalovirus exposure and HLA in healthy donors. The PCR employed 60 Vbeta primers together with 13 Jbeta primers. Sequencing used immunoSEQ multiplex PCR; TCRdb keeps in-frame clones, though not all of them. Of roughly 130,000 clones in the sample, 80% were seen once. Sequenced sample: PBMCs. These receptors were obtained from a man under 40 in good health and CMV-seronegative.

V gene TRBV14 combines with J gene TRBJ2-1; tentative D call: TRBD1 (6 bases). CDR1 is SGHDN and CDR2 is FVKESK in the germline V gene. The CDR3 extends over 15 amino acids. With 5 bases removed from V and 6 bases from J, the gap between germline ends came to 17 bases. The CDR3 DNA is TGTGCCAGCAGCTTTGAATCGGGACATATCAATGAGCAGTTCTTC. It is translated as CASSFESGHINEQFF.

This clone was seen only a few times. The rearrangement links TRBV27 to TRBJ2-7; 7 nucleotides agree with TRBD1. Germline trimming cut 5 bases from V and 7 bases from J; bases unmatched to any gene: 11. CDR3 length: 14 amino acids. CDR1 is MNHEY, CDR2 SMNVEV, per germline (reference sequence). DNA for the CDR3: TGTGCCAGCAGTACACAGGGGTCGTCTTGGGAGCAGTACTTC. Translation: CASSTQGSSWEQYF.

This clone was picked up a small number of times. The chain recombines TRBV2 with TRBJ2-7; a possible D gene is TRBD1 (6 bases). The CDR3 runs to 12 residues. Germline V gene data show CDR1 as SNHLY and CDR2 as FYNNEI. Trimming removed 6 bases at V and 2 bases at J, with 8 bases between. The CDR3 region has the DNA TGTGCCAGCAGCAGGGGTACCTACGAGCAGTACTTC. It is translated as CASSRGTYEQYF.

V is TRBV2 and J is TRBJ2-7; D is possibly TRBD2 (6 bases). The V and J ends lost 6 bases and 3 bases respectively, with 18 bases between them. The CDR3 is 15 amino acids. CDR1 and CDR2 (germline): SNHLY, FYNNEI. DNA for the CDR3: TGTGCCAGCAGAAGATCGGGACTGATGGTCTACGAGCAGTACTTC. Translating it yields CASRRSGLMVYEQYF.

This clone was seen only a few times. The chain couples TRBV4-3 to TRBJ2-1; 7 nucleotides agree with TRBD1. The ends lost 0 bases at V and 7 bases at J; junction bases unmatched: 9. The CDR3 is 16 residues long. Germline CDR1 and CDR2: LGHNA and YSLEER. The DNA for the CDR3 is TGCGCCAGCAGCCAAGATCCCCCAGGGGGATGGAATGAGCAGTTCTTC. It encodes CASSQDPPGGWNEQFF.

The chain carries TRBV7-9 and TRBJ2-2, with D perhaps matching TRBD1 (6 bases). Germline V gene sequence: CDR1 SEHNR, CDR2 FQNEAQ (reference sequence). V lost 2 bases, J lost 3 bases, and 13 bases lay in between. The CDR3 sequence is 16 residues long. The CDR3 sequence is CASSLSPGVYTGELFF. As DNA, the CDR3 is TGTGCCAGCAGCTTATCTCCAGGGGTCTACACCGGGGAGCTGTTTTTT.

This chain's CDR3 is CASSQERLGGVSYEQYF. In DNA, the CDR3 is TGCGCCAGCAGCCAAGAAAGGCTCGGGGGAGTTTCCTACGAGCAGTACTTC. This chain connects TRBV4-3 to TRBJ2-7; D perhaps matches TRBD2 (6 bases). The CDR3 spans 17 residues. CDR1 is LGHNA and CDR2 is YSLEER in the germline V gene. Trimming pared 0 bases from V and 1 base from J, leaving 16 bases between.

V gene TRBV10-3 combines with J gene TRBJ2-5, with 8 positions matching TRBD1. The germline V gene encodes CDR1 ENHRY and CDR2 SYGVKD. The CDR3 is made up of 15 amino acids. With 2 bases clipped from V and 5 bases from J, the junction kept 7 bases outside the gene matches. CDR3 sequence (DNA): TGTGCCATCAGTGAGGAGGGGACAGGCCGCGAGACCCAGTACTTC. Residues: CAISEEGTGRETQYF.

CDR3 region: CASSQIHVKGWEKLFF. CDR3 coding DNA: TGTGCCAGCAGTCAAATACACGTCAAGGGGTGGGAAAAACTGTTTTTT. The chain uses TRBV28 and TRBJ1-4; D is perhaps TRBD1 (5 bases). CDR1 and CDR2 from the germline V gene are MDHEN and SYDVKM. The V gene lost 5 bases and the J gene lost 8 bases, with 21 bases spanning the gap. The length of the CDR3 is 16 residues.

V is TRBV28 and J is TRBJ2-2, with 8 bases fitting TRBD1. CDR1 is MDHEN and CDR2 is SYDVKM in the germline V gene. The CDR3 extends over 14 amino acids. Trimming cost V 8 bases and J 8 bases; bases outside gene matches: 10. This CDR3 reads CASLRDRSSGELFF. DNA of the CDR3: TGTGCCAGCCTGAGGGACAGGTCCTCGGGGGAGCTGTTTTTT.

The genes are TRBV19 and TRBJ1-2; no clear D. Germline V gene lookup returns CDR1 LNHDA and CDR2 SQIVND (reference sequence). This CDR3 has 14 amino acids. V dropped 5 bases and J dropped 0 bases, with 10 bases sitting between them. The CDR3: CASSDRRANYGYTF. The CDR3 DNA reads TGTGCCAGTAGTGATCGCCGAGCTAACTATGGCTACACCTTC.

The V gene is TRBV21-1, the J gene TRBJ2-1; the tabulated D call, TRBD2, remains unverified against the DNA. TRBV21-1 is designated a pseudogene. CDR3 length equals 16 residues. Here the CDR3 DNA reads TGTGCCAGCAGCCGCCGCCGAGCTGAGGCCTACAATGAGCAGTTCTTC. The encoded protein is CASSRRRAEAYNEQFF.

This sequence joins TRBV29-1 and TRBJ1-2, with TRBD1 matching over 8 bases. With 7 bases clipped from V and 5 bases from J, the junction kept 15 bases outside the gene matches. CDR1 SQVTM and CDR2 ANQGSEA come from the germline V gene. The CDR3 contains 15 residues. The CDR3 is CSDTGGQSNPYGYTF. Written as DNA, the CDR3 is TGCAGCGACACAGGGGGGCAGAGTAACCCTTATGGCTACACCTTC.

The chain uses TRBV10-2 and TRBJ1-5; TRBD1 aligns across 8 bases. This CDR3 has 14 amino acids. CDR1 and CDR2 (germline): WSHSY, SAAADI. With 3 bases clipped from V and 3 bases from J, the junction kept 1 base outside the gene matches. The DNA of the CDR3 is TGCGCCAGCAGTGAACAGGGGGTCAATCAGCCCCAGCATTTT. Its translation is CASSEQGVNQPQHF.

This chain joins TRBV7-9 and TRBJ2-2, with D tentatively TRBD2 (5 bases). The CDR3 has 15 amino acids. Trimming cost V 3 bases and J 6 bases, with 14 bases left between them. From germline, CDR1 is SEHNR and CDR2 FQNEAQ (reference sequence). CDR3 loop: CASSLYRTGAGELFF. DNA of the CDR3: TGTGCCAGCAGCTTGTATCGGACTGGGGCCGGGGAGCTGTTTTTT.

This chain joins TRBV6-5 and TRBJ1-2; 9 bases line up with TRBD1. CDR3 size: 15 residues. In germline, CDR1 is MNHEY, CDR2 SVGAGI. Trimming removed 6 bases from V and 8 bases from J; junction bases left unmatched: 13. CDR3 sequence: CASRNPRDRVWGYTF. The CDR3, as DNA: TGTGCCAGCAGAAACCCCCGGGACAGGGTTTGGGGCTACACCTTC.

This clone was seen more than once but under ten times. The chain carries TRBV19 and TRBJ1-4; no firm D call. The ends were cut back, 5 bases at V and 7 bases at J, with 17 bases in the middle. This CDR3 spans 15 amino acids. Germline CDR1 and CDR2: LNHDA and SQIVND (reference sequence). The CDR3 nucleotides read TGTGCCAGTAGTGACTTGCCCGATGGAGGTGAAAAACTGTTTTTT. This encodes CASSDLPDGGEKLFF. Using reference TRBV19 and TRBJ1-4 for the parts outside the CDR3, the full variable domain is DGGITQSPKYLFRKEGQNVTLSCEQNLNHDAMYWYRQDPGQGLRLIYYSQIVNDFQKGDIAEGYSVSREKKESFPLTVTSAQKNPTAFYLCASSDLPDGGEKLFFGSGTQLSVL.

This chain joins TRBV7-9 and TRBJ2-2; 12 bases agree with TRBD1. Germline V gives CDR1 SEHNR, CDR2 FQNEAQ (reference sequence). With V trimmed by 5 bases and J by 6 bases, 10 bases remained unmatched. The length of the CDR3 is 17 residues. DNA of the CDR3: TGTGCCAGCAGCACGGGACAGGGGGCGCTGAAATCCGGGGAGCTGTTTTTT. It encodes CASSTGQGALKSGELFF.

The chain is built from TRBV30 and TRBJ1-3; D is uncertain. Germline CDR1 GTSNPN, CDR2 SVGIG (reference sequence). This CDR3 region has 13 residues. V lost 0 bases to trimming and J lost 4 bases, with 7 bases between them. The CDR3 sequence is CAWSVHGGNTIYF. The CDR3 bases are TGTGCCTGGAGTGTACACGGGGGAAACACCATATATTTT. Using reference TRBV30 and TRBJ1-3 for the parts outside the CDR3, the full variable domain is SQTIHQWPATLVQPVGSPLSLECTVEGTSNPNLYWYRQAAGRGLQLLFYSVGIGQISSEVPQNLSASRPQDRQFILSSKKLLLSDSGFYLCAWSVHGGNTIYFGEGSWLTVV.

There are a few counts of this clone. The V and J genes are TRBV19 and TRBJ1-1; no definite D call. Germline CDR1 reads LNHDA; CDR2 reads SQIVND (reference sequence). The CDR3 spans 14 residues. The V end was cut by 6 bases, the J end by 3 bases, with 14 bases between. CDR3 sequence: CASREEWEDTEAFF. CDR3 nucleotide sequence: TGTGCCAGTAGGGAGGAGTGGGAGGACACTGAAGCTTTCTTT.

The J gene is TRBJ1-4, the V gene TRBV6-1; D possibly corresponds to TRBD1 (5 bases). Germline values: CDR1 MNHNS, CDR2 SASEGT. This CDR3 comprises 14 residues. V was pared by 8 bases and J by 3 bases, with 13 bases between. This CDR3 is CASYRGGSNEKLFF. The CDR3 DNA reads as TGTGCCAGCTACCGGGGGGGATCTAATGAAAAACTGTTTTTT.

The chain couples TRBV5-6 to TRBJ2-5; TRBD2 aligns across 12 bases. V gave up 4 bases and J gave up 5 bases; unmatched junction bases: 3. This CDR3 spans 14 amino acids. The germline V gene has CDR1 SGHDT and CDR2 YYEEEE. CDR3 sequence reads: CASSLAGGGETQYF. Written as DNA, the CDR3 is TGTGCCAGCAGCCTAGCGGGAGGGGGGGAGACCCAGTACTTC.

The V and J genes are TRBV12-5 and TRBJ2-1, with D hard to call. Looked up from germline, CDR1 is LGHNT and CDR2 is FRNRAP. The V gene lost 6 bases and the J gene lost 0 bases, with 15 bases spanning the gap. This CDR3 spans 16 amino acids. This CDR3 reads CASGPFFTSSYNEQFF. The CDR3 coding sequence is TGTGCTAGTGGGCCCTTTTTTACCAGCTCCTACAATGAGCAGTTCTTC.

V and J are TRBV7-9 and TRBJ2-2; TRBD1 is a possible D gene (5 bases). The CDR3 spans 16 residues. V lost 3 bases and J 0 bases, leaving 11 bases between the germline ends. Germline CDR1 reads SEHNR; CDR2 reads FQNEAQ (reference sequence). The CDR3 bases are TGTGCCAGCAGCTTCCATTCAGGGTCGAACACCGGGGAGCTGTTTTTT. As protein: CASSFHSGSNTGELFF.

The chain employs TRBV28 and TRBJ1-4, with D maybe TRBD1 (5 bases). The CDR3 spans 12 residues. Germline CDR1 MDHEN, CDR2 SYDVKM. Trimming pared 7 bases from V and 8 bases from J, leaving 11 bases between. This CDR3 is CASMGGGEKLFF. The CDR3 nucleotides read TGTGCCAGCATGGGGGGTGGGGAAAAACTGTTTTTT.

This chain connects TRBV27 to TRBJ2-1, with a weak D call TRBD2 (5 bases). V shed 3 bases and J shed 10 bases, with 10 bases lying between them. The CDR3 is 12 residues long. CDR1 MNHEY and CDR2 SMNVEV come from the germline V gene (reference sequence). CDR3 loop: CASSFPSGEQFF. The CDR3 DNA follows: TGTGCCAGCAGTTTCCCCAGCGGAGAGCAGTTCTTC.

This clone has more than one count but fewer than ten. This chain connects TRBV29-1 to TRBJ1-1; D not resolved. Germline V CDR1 and CDR2: SQVTM, ANQGSEA. CDR3 length: 13 residues. V was cut by 7 bases and J by 5 bases, with 17 bases left in between. CDR3 loop: CSAVLIAKTEAFF. As DNA, the CDR3 is TGCAGCGCCGTATTGATAGCGAAAACTGAAGCTTTCTTT.

The CDR3 protein is CASSADRANTEAFF. The DNA for the CDR3 is TGTGCCAGCAGCGCGGACAGAGCAAACACTGAAGCTTTCTTT. The V gene is TRBV5-5, the J gene TRBJ1-1; TRBD1 is a possible D gene (6 bases). Trimming cost V 4 bases and J 2 bases, with 12 bases left between them. The germline V gene has CDR1 SGHKS and CDR2 YYEKEE (reference sequence). CDR3 length: 14 amino acids.

This clone was seen a handful of times. The V call is TRBV7-3, the J call TRBJ1-2; 9 bases fit TRBD1. After removal of 5 bases from V and 8 bases from J, the junction contained 6 bases not matched to a gene. In germline, CDR1 is SGHTA, CDR2 FQGTGA. The length of the CDR3 is 13 residues. CDR3: CASSAGQGLGYTF. In DNA, the CDR3 is TGTGCCAGCAGCGCGGGACAGGGCTTGGGCTACACCTTC.

This chain uses TRBV27 with TRBJ2-1; TRBD2 is a possible D gene (6 bases). This CDR3 is 17 amino acids long. From germline, CDR1 is MNHEY and CDR2 SMNVEV (reference sequence). Trimming took 3 bases from V and 0 from J, leaving 15 bases between them. The CDR3 here is CASSFWTTPSSYNEQFF. The CDR3 DNA reads TGTGCCAGCAGTTTCTGGACTACCCCCAGCTCCTACAATGAGCAGTTCTTC.

The gene calls are TRBV7-2 and TRBJ2-7; TRBD2 is a possible D gene (5 bases). The CDR3 contains 14 residues. Trimming took off 7 bases at V and 6 bases at J, with 19 bases between the two ends. Germline V gene data show CDR1 as SGHTA and CDR2 as FQGNSA. In DNA form, the CDR3 reads TGTGCCAGCAACCCAGCGGCCCGGTTTAGCGAGCAGTACTTC. It is translated as CASNPAARFSEQYF.

The chain has TRBV19 and TRBJ2-2; no reliable D call. Germline V gene sequence: CDR1 LNHDA, CDR2 SQIVND (reference sequence). The CDR3 totals 14 residues. Trimming left V 5 bases short and J 2 bases short, with 9 bases between. The CDR3 DNA follows: TGTGCCAGTAGTCTACACAGAAACACCGGGGAGCTGTTTTTT. Translation gives CASSLHRNTGELFF.